The sequence of this TCR beta chain was determined in a study of blood T cell repertoires in COVID-19. Study at large: Sites in the United States, Italy and Spain provided acute and convalescent COVID-19 samples.

Which cohort a participant joined came from the clinical history participants gave. Recovery among Cohort 3 donors was established by two negative PCRs, clearance, or symptom resolution. The repertoire was sequenced with immunoSEQ multiplex PCR; TCRdb's copy has only in-frame clones and lacks some. The profile covers some 100,000 clones, with 80% to 90% appearing a single time and about 2.5% taken by the ten largest. V gave up 3 bases and J gave up 6 bases, with 15 bases separating them. The CDR3 is 15 residues long. Germline CDR1 and CDR2: LGHDT and YNNKEL (reference sequence). The receptor comes from a woman aged 45-60 years who had recovered from COVID-19. This chain joins TRBV3-1 (or the pseudogene TRBV3-2) and TRBJ2-1; D is possibly TRBD1 (5 bases). The sequencing sample was made of PBMCs or T cells enriched from blood (not recorded which). The DNA of the CDR3 is TGTGCCAGCAGCCACCAGGGATCAGGAAGCAATGAGCAGTTCTTC. Translating it yields CASSHQGSGSNEQFF.